These 10 T cell receptor beta chains were sequenced from one sample in a study of molecular identifiers for immune sequencing clone quantification. A single record per CDR3 protein comes from TCRdb applying MiXCR to the PCR reads. The sample contains more than 450,000 distinct CDR3 sequences, 25% of which appear only once. The material sequenced was naive CD8+ T cells from blood, with Jurkat cell RNA spiked in. Indicated subset: FACS-sorted CD8+CD4-CCR7+CD45RA+ naive T cells. The receptors originated from a human donor in good health. Some libraries in this study had Jurkat cell RNA spiked in.

This clonotype was counted at least ten times. V gene TRBV30 combines with J gene TRBJ2-1; D remains unclear. This CDR3 spans 12 amino acids. Germline V lookup: CDR1 GTSNPN, CDR2 SVGIG (reference sequence). V was shortened by 1 base and J by 8 bases, with 9 bases between the two germline ends. The DNA of the CDR3 is TGTGCCTGGAGTGAGATACACGATGAGCAGTTCTTC. As protein: CAWSEIHDEQFF.

This clonotype was detected only a few times. The V and J genes are TRBV5-4 and TRBJ2-3; tentatively, D is TRBD2 (7 bases). Germline V gene lookup returns CDR1 SGHNT and CDR2 YYREEE (reference sequence). The CDR3 extends over 15 amino acids. Trimming removed 1 base from V and 5 bases from J, with 14 bases in between. CDR3 protein: CASSLIGGPRDTQYF. The CDR3 nucleotides are TGTGCCAGCAGCTTGATCGGGGGGCCGAGAGATACGCAGTATTTT.

This clonotype was observed many times. This chain connects TRBV2 to TRBJ2-3; the D is unclear. The CDR3 is made up of 13 amino acids. The germline V gene has CDR1 SNHLY and CDR2 FYNNEI. Between the trimmed V and J ends, which lost 0 bases and 4 bases, there was a span of 5 bases. The CDR3 region is CASSEARADTQYF. CDR3 DNA: TGTGCCAGCAGTGAAGCGCGCGCAGATACGCAGTATTTT.

This clonotype was recorded at least ten times. The V call is TRBV30, the J call TRBJ2-4, with TRBD2 identical over 11 bases. Unmatched junction bases numbered 8, after V lost 2 bases and J lost 5 bases. Germline assignment: CDR1 GTSNPN and CDR2 SVGIG (reference sequence). The CDR3 covers 16 residues. The DNA of the CDR3 is TGTGCCTGGAGTACGGGGCTAGCGGGAGGTGAAAACATTCAGTACTTC. This codes for CAWSTGLAGGENIQYF.

This clonotype was seen repeatedly, ten times or more. J is TRBJ2-7 and V is TRBV28; D ambiguous. Germline V gives CDR1 MDHEN, CDR2 SYDVKM. This CDR3 contains 13 residues. The V end lost 3 bases, the J end lost 3 bases, and 9 bases lay between the germline ends. Written as DNA, the CDR3 is TGTGCCAGCAGTTTGTCTCGTTTCTACGAGCAGTACTTC. This codes for CASSLSRFYEQYF.

This chain's CDR3 is CASSQDLGAQSWNTEAFF. CDR3 DNA: TGCGCCAGCAGCCAAGATTTGGGGGCCCAGTCTTGGAACACTGAAGCTTTCTTT. V usage is TRBV4-3 and J usage is TRBJ1-1; D possibly corresponds to TRBD1 (6 bases). The CDR3 consists of 18 residues. Germline assignment: CDR1 LGHNA and CDR2 YSLEER. Trimming stripped 0 bases from V and 1 base from J, with 18 bases between.

This chain connects TRBV30 to TRBJ2-5; D assignment may be TRBD1 or TRBD2 (5 bases each). Trimming removed 5 bases at V and 4 bases at J, with 20 bases between. The germline V gene has CDR1 GTSNPN and CDR2 SVGIG (reference sequence). CDR3 length equals 15 residues. The CDR3 loop is CAWDGTGSPGETQYF. For the CDR3, the DNA is TGTGCCTGGGACGGGACCGGGTCCCCGGGAGAGACCCAGTACTTC.

The chain couples TRBV7-2 to TRBJ2-5; 7 bases fit TRBD1. Trimming took 4 bases from V and 3 from J; bases not matched to a gene: 11. The CDR3 is made up of 16 amino acids. Germline assignment: CDR1 SGHTA and CDR2 FQGNSA. CDR3 loop: CASSSNTIGTEETQYF. CDR3 sequence (DNA): TGTGCCAGCAGCTCCAACACCATAGGGACAGAAGAGACCCAGTACTTC.

This clonotype appeared many times. This chain uses TRBV27 with TRBJ2-5, with D perhaps assigned TRBD1 or TRBD2 (5 bases each). V was pared by 3 bases and J by 1 base, with 12 bases between. The CDR3 totals 15 residues. Germline V lookup: CDR1 MNHEY, CDR2 SMNVEV (reference sequence). This CDR3 reads CASSLAGTVQETQYF. In nucleotides, the CDR3 is TGTGCCAGCAGTTTGGCAGGGACCGTCCAAGAGACCCAGTACTTC.

The chain employs TRBV20-1 and TRBJ2-2; D is uncertain. CDR3 length: 12 amino acids. The germline CDR1 and CDR2 sequences are DFQATT and SNEGSKA (reference sequence). V lost 0 bases and J lost 7, with 6 bases in between. The DNA for the CDR3 is TGCAGTGCTAGAGATCCAGACGGGGAGCTGTTTTTT. Translated, it gives CSARDPDGELFF.